Below, 8 T cell receptor beta chains from the same sample are listed, as sequenced in a study of beta chain features in type 1 diabetes. The whole isolated RNA underwent reverse transcription, so sequencing captured expressed TCRB transcripts. Some clones are missing from TCRdb's copy, which holds only in-frame ones; the method was immunoSEQ multiplex PCR. Of 40,000 to 65,000 clones in the sample, about 60% were seen once. Findings and limits, study-wide: In all four CD4+ subsets, TCRB CDR3 length was significantly, moderately reduced in type 1 diabetes.

These TCRs are of unknown antigen specificity. The sequenced material came from stem cell memory CD4+ T cells from blood. These receptors were obtained from a woman under 40 with type 1 diabetes.

This clone has more than one count but fewer than ten. The rearrangement joins TRBV2 to TRBJ1-4, with D tentatively TRBD1 (5 bases). Per the germline V gene, CDR1 is SNHLY and CDR2 is FYNNEI. The germline V and J ends were trimmed by 8 bases and 1 base, with 8 bases remaining between them. This CDR3 region has 13 residues. The CDR3 loop reads CASLTVTNEKLFF. The CDR3 DNA is TGTGCCAGCCTGACAGTAACTAATGAAAAACTGTTTTTT.

The chain carries TRBV18 and TRBJ2-7; possibly TRBD2 for D (6 bases). The CDR3 runs to 14 residues. Looked up from germline, CDR1 is KGHSH and CDR2 is LQKENI. The germline V and J ends were trimmed by 6 bases and 7 bases, with 19 bases remaining between them. CDR3 sequence: CASSVREAREEQYF. For the CDR3, the DNA is TGTGCCAGCTCCGTTAGGGAGGCCCGGGAGGAGCAGTACTTC.

This clone was counted only a few times. V usage is TRBV5-1 and J usage is TRBJ1-6; D is undetermined. Trimming removed 0 bases from V and 5 bases from J, with 9 bases in between. There are 15 residues in the CDR3. Germline V gives CDR1 SGHRS, CDR2 YFSETQ. For the CDR3, the DNA is TGCGCCAGCAGCTTGGAGGCGGGAGATAATTCACCCCTCCACTTT. Its translation is CASSLEAGDNSPLHF.

The chain joins TRBV29-1 to TRBJ2-1; no clear D. The CDR3 runs to 13 residues. Between the trimmed V and J ends, which lost 4 bases and 4 bases, there was a span of 11 bases. Looked up from germline, CDR1 is SQVTM and CDR2 is ANQGSEA. The CDR3 region is CSVVYSLYNEQFF. CDR3 bases: TGCAGCGTTGTCTATTCCCTTTACAATGAGCAGTTCTTC.

This rearrangement joins TRBV7-8 to TRBJ1-1, with no clear D. CDR3 size: 14 residues. V lost 0 bases to trimming and J lost 1 base, with 6 bases between them. Germline V gene sequence: CDR1 SGHVS, CDR2 FQNEAQ. CDR3 in amino acids: CASSLAVGNTEAFF. The CDR3 DNA sequence: TGTGCCAGCAGCTTAGCCGTCGGGAACACTGAAGCTTTCTTT.

The chain recombines TRBV2 with TRBJ1-1, with a possible D match to TRBD1 (6 bases). Trimming took 6 bases from V and 1 from J, leaving 15 bases between them. This CDR3 contains 15 residues. Germline CDR1 reads SNHLY; CDR2 reads FYNNEI. The CDR3 region has the DNA TGTGCCAGCAGCGGACAGTCAAATAGGAACACTGAAGCTTTCTTT. It is translated as CASSGQSNRNTEAFF. Drawing the rest from reference TRBV2 and TRBJ1-1, the complete variable domain is EPEVTQTPSHQVTQMGQEVILRCVPISNHLYFYWYRQILGQKVEFLVSFYNNEISEKSEIFDDQFSVERPDGSNFTLKIRSTKLEDSAMYFCASSGQSNRNTEAFFGQGTRLTVV.

The genes are TRBV11-3 and TRBJ2-2; D is unresolved. CDR1 is SGHNT, CDR2 YENEEA, per germline. The V gene lost 1 base and the J gene lost 4 bases, with 7 bases spanning the gap. This CDR3 contains 14 residues. The CDR3 DNA reads TGTGCCAGCAGCTTAGGGAGCCCCACCGGGGAGCTGTTTTTT. Its translation: CASSLGSPTGELFF.

The chain employs TRBV5-1 and TRBJ2-1, with 10 bases identical to TRBD1. Germline trimming cut 5 bases from V and 9 bases from J; bases unmatched to any gene: 8. The CDR3 is made up of 14 amino acids. Germline V CDR1 and CDR2: SGHRS, YFSETQ. CDR3 protein: CASRERTGGGEQFF. The CDR3 DNA reads as TGCGCCAGCAGGGAAAGGACAGGGGGTGGTGAGCAGTTCTTC.